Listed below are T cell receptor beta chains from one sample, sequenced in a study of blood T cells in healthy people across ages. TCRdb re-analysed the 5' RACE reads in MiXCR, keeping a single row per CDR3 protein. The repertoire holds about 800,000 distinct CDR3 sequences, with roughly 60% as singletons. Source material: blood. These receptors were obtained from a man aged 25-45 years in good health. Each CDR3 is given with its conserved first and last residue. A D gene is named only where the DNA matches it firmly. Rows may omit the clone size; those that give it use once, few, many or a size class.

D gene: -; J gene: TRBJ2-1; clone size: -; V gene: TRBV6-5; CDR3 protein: CASSGTPRAYNEQFF; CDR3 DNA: TGTGCCAGCTCCGGGACCCCGAGGGCCTACAATGAGCAGTTCTTC
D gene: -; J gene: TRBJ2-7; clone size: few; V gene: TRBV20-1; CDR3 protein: CSVLDGYEQYF; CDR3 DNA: TGCAGTGTATTAGACGGCTACGAGCAGTACTTC
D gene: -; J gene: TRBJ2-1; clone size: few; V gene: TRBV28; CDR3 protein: CASRPSSGVNEQFF; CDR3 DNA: TGTGCCAGCAGGCCTTCCTCAGGGGTTAATGAGCAGTTCTTC
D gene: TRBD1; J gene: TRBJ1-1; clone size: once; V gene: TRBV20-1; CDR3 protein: CSALTGDDTEAFF; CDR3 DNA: TGCAGTGCCCTAACAGGGGACGACACTGAAGCTTTCTTT
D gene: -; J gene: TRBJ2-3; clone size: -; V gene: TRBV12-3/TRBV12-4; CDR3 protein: CASSVGTGTDTQYF; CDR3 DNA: TGTGCCAGCAGTGTCGGCACAGGCACAGATACGCAGTATTTT
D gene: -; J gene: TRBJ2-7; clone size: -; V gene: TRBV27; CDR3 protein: CASKLTYETETFYEQYF; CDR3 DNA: TGTGCCAGCAAACTTACGTACGAGACGGAGACATTCTACGAGCAGTACTTC
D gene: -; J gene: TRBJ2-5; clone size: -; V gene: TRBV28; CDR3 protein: CASSPPALTETQYF; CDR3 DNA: TGTGCCAGCAGTCCTCCTGCACTTACGGAGACCCAGTACTTC
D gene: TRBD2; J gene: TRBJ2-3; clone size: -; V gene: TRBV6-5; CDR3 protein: CASKLAGHTDTQYF; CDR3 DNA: TGTGCCAGCAAATTAGCGGGGCACACAGATACGCAGTATTTT
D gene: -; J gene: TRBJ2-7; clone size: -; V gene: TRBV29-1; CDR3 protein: CSVEGGSRGQGYEQYF; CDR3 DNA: TGCAGCGTTGAGGGTGGAAGCAGGGGCCAAGGCTACGAGCAGTACTTC
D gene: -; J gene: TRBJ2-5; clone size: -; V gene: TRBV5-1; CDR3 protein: CASSLWLQETQYF; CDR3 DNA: TGCGCCAGCAGCTTGTGGCTCCAAGAGACCCAGTACTTC
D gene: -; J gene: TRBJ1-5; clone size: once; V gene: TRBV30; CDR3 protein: CAWSVWVGQPQHF; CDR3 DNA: TGTGCCTGGAGTGTGTGGGTTGGTCAGCCCCAGCATTTT
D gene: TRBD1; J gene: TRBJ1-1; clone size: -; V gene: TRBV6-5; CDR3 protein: CASRLQGAAYTEAFF; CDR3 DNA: TGTGCCAGCAGGCTCCAGGGGGCTGCGTACACTGAAGCTTTCTTT
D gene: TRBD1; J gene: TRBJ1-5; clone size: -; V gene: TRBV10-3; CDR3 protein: CAISGDSFNQPQHF; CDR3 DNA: TGTGCCATCAGTGGGGACAGCTTCAATCAGCCCCAGCATTTT
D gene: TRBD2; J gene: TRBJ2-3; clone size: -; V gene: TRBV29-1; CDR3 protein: CSVRPGLAEPADTQYF; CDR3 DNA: TGCAGCGTTCGCCCGGGACTAGCAGAACCCGCAGATACGCAGTATTTT
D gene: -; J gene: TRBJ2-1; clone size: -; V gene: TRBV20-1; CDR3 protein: CSATLSEAYNEQFF; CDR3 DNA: TGCAGTGCGACGCTTAGTGAGGCCTACAATGAGCAGTTCTTC
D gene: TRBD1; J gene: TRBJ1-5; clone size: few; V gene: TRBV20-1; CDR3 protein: CSSGTGHQPQHF; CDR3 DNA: TGCAGTTCTGGGACAGGTCATCAGCCCCAGCATTTT
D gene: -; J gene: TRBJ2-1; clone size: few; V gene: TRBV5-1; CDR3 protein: CASSLRSSLDNEQFF; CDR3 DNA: TGCGCCAGCAGCTTGAGGTCGTCCCTTGACAATGAGCAGTTCTTC
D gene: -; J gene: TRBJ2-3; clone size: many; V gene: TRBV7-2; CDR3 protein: CASSLNYLSTDTQYF; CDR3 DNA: TGTGCCAGCAGCTTAAACTACCTTAGCACAGATACGCAGTATTTT
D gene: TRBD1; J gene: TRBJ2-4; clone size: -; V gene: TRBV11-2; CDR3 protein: CASSQNRGAKNIQYF; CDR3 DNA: TGTGCCAGCAGCCAAAACAGGGGGGCCAAAAACATTCAGTACTTC
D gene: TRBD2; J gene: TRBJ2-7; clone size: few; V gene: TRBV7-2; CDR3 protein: CASSFAGGPYEQYF; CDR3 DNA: TGTGCCAGCAGCTTTGCGGGAGGGCCCTACGAGCAGTACTTC
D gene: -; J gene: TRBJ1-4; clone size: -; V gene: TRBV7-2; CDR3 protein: CASSFTGTNEKLFF; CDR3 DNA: TGTGCCAGCAGCTTCACAGGGACTAATGAAAAACTGTTTTTT
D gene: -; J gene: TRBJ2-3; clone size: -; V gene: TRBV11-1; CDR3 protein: CASSVRRGILVGPDTQYF; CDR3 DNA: TGTGCCAGCAGCGTTCGGAGGGGGATCCTCGTCGGCCCAGATACGCAGTATTTT
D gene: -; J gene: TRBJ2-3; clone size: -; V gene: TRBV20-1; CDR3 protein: CSAARYQSADTQYF; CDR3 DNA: TGCAGTGCCGCCCGATATCAGTCCGCGGATACGCAGTATTTT
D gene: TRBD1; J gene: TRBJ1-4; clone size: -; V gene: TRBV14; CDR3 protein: CASSRTGTGEKLFF; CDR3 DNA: TGTGCCAGCAGCCGTACCGGGACAGGAGAAAAACTGTTTTTT
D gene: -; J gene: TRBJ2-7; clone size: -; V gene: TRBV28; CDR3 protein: CASSSWGTYEQYF; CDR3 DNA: TGTGCCAGCAGTTCTTGGGGTACCTACGAGCAGTACTTC
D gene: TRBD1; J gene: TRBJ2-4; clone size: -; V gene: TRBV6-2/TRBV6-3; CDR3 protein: CARRNLPRTGALKNIQYF; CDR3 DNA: TGTGCCAGAAGAAACCTCCCCCGGACAGGGGCTCTCAAAAACATTCAGTACTTC
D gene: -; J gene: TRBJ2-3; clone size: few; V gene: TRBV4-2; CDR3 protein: CASSQEFGGGATTDTQYF; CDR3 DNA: TGTGCCAGCAGCCAAGAGTTCGGTGGGGGGGCCACCACAGATACGCAGTATTTT
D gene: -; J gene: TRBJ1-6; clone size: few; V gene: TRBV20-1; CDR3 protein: CSAGGAANSPLHF; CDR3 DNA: TGCAGTGCAGGGGGGGCTGCAAATTCACCCCTCCACTTT
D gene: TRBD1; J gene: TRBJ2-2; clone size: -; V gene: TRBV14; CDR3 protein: CASSQGLTGVSTGELFF; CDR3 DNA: TGTGCCAGCAGCCAAGGGTTGACAGGGGTGAGCACCGGGGAGCTGTTTTTT
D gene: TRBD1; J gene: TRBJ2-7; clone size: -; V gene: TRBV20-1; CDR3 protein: CSASGTGGRWYEQYF; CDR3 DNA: TGCAGTGCTTCCGGGACAGGGGGTAGGTGGTACGAGCAGTACTTC
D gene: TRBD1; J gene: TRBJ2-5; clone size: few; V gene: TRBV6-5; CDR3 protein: CAVRDRGRETQYF; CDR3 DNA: TGTGCCGTGCGGGACAGGGGGCGAGAGACCCAGTACTTC
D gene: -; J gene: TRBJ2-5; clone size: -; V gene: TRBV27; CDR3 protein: CASSLRGPRETQYF; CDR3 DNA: TGTGCCAGCAGTTTGAGGGGTCCGCGCGAGACCCAGTACTTC
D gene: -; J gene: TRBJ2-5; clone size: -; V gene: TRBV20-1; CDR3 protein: CSAATSGVTQYF; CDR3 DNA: TGCAGTGCTGCGACCTCGGGGGTGACCCAGTACTTC
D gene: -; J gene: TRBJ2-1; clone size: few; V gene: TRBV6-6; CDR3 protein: CASGLEQFF; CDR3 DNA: TGTGCCAGCGGGCTAGAGCAGTTCTTC
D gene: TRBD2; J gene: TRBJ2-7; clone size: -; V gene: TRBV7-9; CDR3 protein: CASSPESGGGFPYEQYF; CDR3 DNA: TGTGCCAGCAGCCCCGAATCGGGGGGAGGGTTCCCCTACGAGCAGTACTTC